These T cell receptor beta chains were read from a single sample in a study of blood T cell repertoires in COVID-19. Assay: immunoSEQ multiplex PCR; the TCRdb copy retains only in-frame clones and omits some. This table has more than 250,000 clones, roughly 85% appearing once. Sequencing was carried out using peripheral blood. Every receptor here comes from a man between 50 and 59 years old with active or convalescent COVID-19. Both conserved end residues are part of each CDR3. The D gene is left open where the match is weak. Some rows have no size entry. The others give once, few or many, or a class for an expanded clone.

j_call d_call clone_size v_call cdr3_length cdr3_aa cdr3_nt
TRBJ1-4 NA once TRBV27 14 CASSRSGAGGKLFF TGTGCCAGCAGCAGGTCAGGGGCTGGTGGAAAACTGTTTTTT
TRBJ1-2 NA few TRBV9 13 CASSGTGIYGYTF TGTGCCAGCAGTGGTACAGGGATTTATGGCTACACCTTC
TRBJ2-7 TRBD1 NA TRBV3-1/TRBV3-2 15 CASSSPGQGIHEQYF TGTGCCAGCAGCTCTCCGGGACAGGGTATCCACGAGCAGTACTTC
TRBJ2-5 NA NA TRBV30 12 CAWSGGGETQYF TGTGCCTGGAGTGGAGGGGGAGAGACCCAGTACTTC
TRBJ2-3 TRBD1 once TRBV7-3 14 CASSRDRAADTQYF TGTGCCAGCAGCCGGGACAGGGCCGCAGATACGCAGTATTTT
TRBJ2-7 NA NA TRBV4-2 16 CASSQDPRQRSYEQYF TGTGCCAGCAGCCAAGACCCGAGACAGAGATCCTACGAGCAGTACTTC
TRBJ1-1 NA NA TRBV6-1 15 CASSEARLRNTEAFF TGTGCCAGCAGTGAAGCCCGACTTCGGAACACTGAAGCTTTCTTT
TRBJ2-5 TRBD1 NA TRBV29-1 11 CYGTGQETQYF TGTTACGGGACAGGGCAAGAGACCCAGTACTTC
TRBJ1-1 NA once TRBV11-3 14 CASSFLGLGTEAFF TGTGCCAGCAGCTTTTTGGGGCTTGGCACTGAAGCTTTCTTT
TRBJ2-7 TRBD2 NA TRBV20-1 17 CSASPQGAGTSGREQYF TGCAGTGCTAGTCCTCAGGGGGCCGGGACTAGCGGGAGGGAGCAGTACTTC
TRBJ1-5 NA NA TRBV5-1 15 CASSLGASPNQPQHF TGCGCCAGCAGCTTGGGGGCATCCCCCAATCAGCCCCAGCATTTT
TRBJ2-1 TRBD2 NA TRBV30 15 CAWTLRTRLGDEQFF TGTGCCTGGACCCTTCGGACTAGACTCGGCGATGAGCAGTTCTTC
TRBJ1-2 TRBD1 NA TRBV28 13 CASSSGTGIGYTF TGTGCCAGCAGCTCCGGGACAGGGATAGGCTACACCTTC
TRBJ2-1 TRBD2 NA TRBV6-5 14 CASKLAGGGNEQFF TGTGCCAGCAAACTAGCGGGAGGGGGAAATGAGCAGTTCTTC
TRBJ2-2 NA NA TRBV4-2 19 CASSQEAFRGGANTGELFF TGTGCCAGCAGCCAAGAGGCCTTTAGGGGGGGAGCGAACACCGGGGAGCTGTTTTTT
TRBJ2-1 NA NA TRBV6-1 13 CASSEGSRDEQFF TGTGCCAGCAGTGAAGGGAGTCGCGATGAGCAGTTCTTC
TRBJ2-1 TRBD1 NA TRBV7-3 12 CASSEDRIAQFF TGTGCCAGCAGCGAGGACAGGATCGCCCAGTTCTTC
TRBJ2-7 NA NA TRBV5-1 13 CASSPGQFDEQYF TGCGCCAGCAGCCCGGGTCAGTTCGACGAGCAGTACTTC
TRBJ1-1 NA few TRBV19 15 CASKTRPLQHTEAFF TGTGCCAGTAAAACTAGACCCTTGCAGCACACTGAAGCTTTCTTT
TRBJ1-3 NA NA TRBV18 14 CASSRNRDTNTIYF TGTGCCAGCTCACGCAACAGGGACACAAACACCATATATTTT
TRBJ1-1 NA NA TRBV9 15 CASSVAEGVNTEAFF TGTGCCAGCAGCGTAGCAGAGGGGGTGAACACTGAAGCTTTCTTT
TRBJ1-6 TRBD1 NA TRBV7-9 19 CASSLGVGTVSSYNSPLHF TGTGCCAGCAGCTTAGGGGTCGGGACAGTGAGCTCCTATAATTCACCCCTCCACTTT
TRBJ1-4 TRBD1 NA TRBV19 16 CASSRDRALVNEKLFF TGTGCCAGTAGTCGGGACAGGGCCCTAGTGAATGAAAAACTGTTTTTT
TRBJ2-3 TRBD2 NA TRBV5-1 18 CASSTTGGSQISTDTQYF TGCGCCAGCAGTACCACCGGGGGGTCGCAGATTAGCACAGATACGCAGTATTTT
TRBJ2-2 TRBD1 NA TRBV9 14 CASKGTGATGELFF TGTGCCAGCAAAGGTACAGGGGCTACCGGGGAGCTGTTTTTT
TRBJ1-2 TRBD1 once TRBV2 13 CASTRDRRYGYTF TGTGCCAGCACCCGGGACAGGCGCTATGGCTACACCTTC
TRBJ2-3 TRBD2 NA TRBV5-4 15 CASRRTSQSTDTQYF TGTGCCAGCAGGCGGACTAGCCAAAGCACAGATACGCAGTATTTT
TRBJ1-2 TRBD1 NA TRBV7-9 15 CASSLGAEGAGGYTF TGTGCCAGCAGCTTAGGAGCGGAGGGGGCAGGAGGCTACACCTTC
TRBJ1-6 NA once TRBV12-3/TRBV12-4 12 CASSFQRSPLHF TGTGCCAGCAGCTTCCAGCGGTCACCCCTCCACTTT
TRBJ2-7 TRBD1 NA TRBV27 16 CASRGNRDRWSYEQYF TGTGCCAGCAGAGGTAACCGGGACAGGTGGTCCTACGAGCAGTACTTC
TRBJ1-5 NA NA TRBV28 14 CASSSPGTHQPQHF TGTGCCAGCAGTTCTCCCGGGACACATCAGCCCCAGCATTTT
TRBJ2-7 TRBD2 NA TRBV3-1/TRBV3-2 15 CASSRGLAGVYEQYF TGTGCCAGCAGCCGAGGACTAGCGGGAGTGTACGAGCAGTACTTC
TRBJ2-5 NA NA TRBV7-6 16 CASSNGQKKGWKTQYF TGTGCCAGCAGCAACGGACAGAAAAAGGGGTGGAAGACCCAGTACTTC
TRBJ1-1 NA NA TRBV6-5 14 CASRRERLNTEAFF TGTGCCAGCAGGCGGGAAAGATTGAACACTGAAGCTTTCTTT
TRBJ1-5 TRBD1 NA TRBV19 12 CASSIGQGARHF TGTGCCAGTAGTATAGGACAGGGGGCTAGGCATTTT
TRBJ2-3 TRBD2 NA TRBV6-4 16 CASSLNSGRGTDTQYF TGTGCCAGCAGTCTCAATAGCGGGAGAGGCACAGATACGCAGTATTTT
TRBJ2-1 NA NA TRBV5-1 17 CASSPPGPGGFYNEQFF TGCGCCAGCAGCCCCCCTGGCCCGGGCGGGTTTTACAATGAGCAGTTCTTC
TRBJ2-1 TRBD2 NA TRBV6-5 16 CASSYSAGVTNNEQFF TGTGCCAGCAGTTACTCGGCGGGAGTAACGAATAATGAGCAGTTCTTC
TRBJ2-5 NA NA TRBV7-2 16 CASSRRLTGSQETQYF TGTGCCAGCAGCCGTCGCCTAACGGGTTCTCAAGAGACCCAGTACTTC
TRBJ1-1 NA NA TRBV28 13 CASSLRGSTEAFF TGTGCCAGCAGTTTACGGGGGAGCACTGAAGCTTTCTTT
TRBJ1-2 TRBD1 NA TRBV12-3/TRBV12-4 13 CASSRDSPEGYTF TGTGCCAGCAGCCGGGACAGCCCGGAGGGCTACACCTTC